The 27 T cell receptor beta chains presented below share a single source sample, sequenced in a study of molecular identifiers for immune sequencing clone quantification. TCRdb reanalysed the PCR reads using MiXCR and keeps one entry per CDR3 protein. The data hold 400,000 to 600,000 distinct CDR3 sequences, with about 25% observed a single time. Sequenced: naive CD8+ T cells from blood, with Jurkat cell RNA spiked in. Subset noted: FACS-sorted CD8+CD4-CCR7+CD45RA+ naive T cells. These TCRs come from a human donor in good health. Some libraries in this study had Jurkat cell RNA spiked in.

About this clonotype itself: A much bigger clone sits one base away, suggesting this may be a read error. The conserved phenylalanine or tryptophan is not found at the CDR3 terminus, so this likely reflects a read error. This sequence joins TRBV7-6 and TRBJ2-3, with 8 bases that match TRBD2. This CDR3 region has 15 residues. The germline gives CDR1 SGHVS, CDR2 FNYEAQ. With V trimmed by 1 base and J by 5 bases, 5 bases remained unmatched. The CDR3 coding sequence is TGTGCCAGCAGCTTAGGGACTAGCTTTGGAGATACGCAGTATGTT. It specifies CASSLGTSFGDTQYV.

This chain joins TRBV7-9 and TRBJ2-5, with TRBD1 identical over 8 bases. The CDR3 spans 16 residues. The germline gives CDR1 SEHNR, CDR2 FQNEAQ (reference sequence). With 4 bases clipped from V and 3 bases from J, the junction kept 10 bases outside the gene matches. CDR3 bases: TGTGCCAGCAGCTCCCCCGTGGACAGGGCGGAAGAGACCCAGTACTTC. This translates into CASSSPVDRAEETQYF.

The genes are TRBV28 and TRBJ2-2; 10 bases line up with TRBD2. The CDR3 covers 15 residues. J was trimmed by 5 bases and V by 8 bases; bases with no gene match: 8. Germline CDR1 and CDR2: MDHEN and SYDVKM. The CDR3 reads CASSWTSGWTGELFF. The CDR3 region has the DNA TGTGCCAGCTCATGGACTAGCGGCTGGACCGGGGAGCTGTTTTTT.

This clonotype was seen more than once but under ten times. The chain couples TRBV7-9 to TRBJ2-1; D gene uncertain. The CDR3 has 14 residues. V dropped 5 bases and J dropped 4 bases, with 12 bases sitting between them. Germline assignment: CDR1 SEHNR and CDR2 FQNEAQ (reference sequence). The CDR3 here is CASSRSWEYNEQFF. The CDR3, as DNA: TGTGCCAGCAGCCGATCCTGGGAATACAATGAGCAGTTCTTC.

This clonotype has more than one count but fewer than ten. This chain joins TRBV2 and TRBJ2-5, with D perhaps TRBD1 (6 bases). The CDR3 covers 15 residues. Germline CDR1 and CDR2: SNHLY and FYNNEI. Trimming shortened V by 4 bases and J by 0 bases, and 12 bases separated the two germline ends. In DNA, the CDR3 is TGTGCCAGCAGTGGTTCGTACAGGGACCAAGAGACCCAGTACTTC. Protein sequence: CASSGSYRDQETQYF.

This clonotype was seen many times. V and J are TRBV7-8 and TRBJ1-1; D call uncertain. V dropped 0 bases and J dropped 5 bases, with 10 bases sitting between them. Looked up from germline, CDR1 is SGHVS and CDR2 is FQNEAQ. CDR3 length: 14 residues. The chain's CDR3 is CASSLASGVTEAFF. DNA for the CDR3: TGTGCCAGCAGCTTAGCTTCAGGAGTTACTGAAGCTTTCTTT.

As regards this clonotype: Germline and junction disagree at one end, which may indicate a read error. The chain couples TRBV20-1 to TRBJ2-5; tentatively, D is TRBD1 (6 bases). From germline, CDR1 is DFQATT and CDR2 SNEGSKA (reference sequence). This CDR3 is 14 amino acids long. CDR3 region: CNAKGDQYQETQYF. CDR3 nucleotides: TGCAATGCTAAGGGGGACCAATACCAAGAGACCCAGTACTTC.

This clonotype was observed many times. The chain couples TRBV6-6 to TRBJ2-3; D may be TRBD1 (6 bases). Per the germline V gene, CDR1 is MNHNY and CDR2 is SVGAGI (reference sequence). V lost 0 bases and J lost 3, with 16 bases in between. This CDR3 is built from 17 residues. This chain's CDR3 is CASSYSTRGSGTDTQYF. CDR3 nucleotides: TGTGCCAGCAGTTACTCGACAAGGGGGAGTGGGACAGATACGCAGTATTTT.

Comments on this clonotype: This may be a read error: a much more frequent sequence differs by one nucleotide. The chain has TRBV4-1 and TRBJ1-1; D is possibly TRBD1 (5 bases). Germline values: CDR1 MGHRA, CDR2 YSYEKL. The CDR3 length is 14 residues. CDR3 protein: CASSLGTFNTEALF. DNA for the CDR3: TGCGCCAGCAGCCTGGGGACCTTCAACACTGAAGCTCTCTTT.

This clonotype appeared many times. This may stem from a read error, because a much larger clone lies one nucleotide away. The chain carries TRBV28 and TRBJ1-5; no definite D call. The CDR3 loop spans 13 amino acids. V lost 1 base and J lost 0, with 1 base in between. Germline-derived CDR1 and CDR2 are MDHEN and SYDVKM. CDR3 protein: CASSLFSNQPQHF. CDR3 bases: TGTGCCAGCAGTTTATTTAGCAATCAGCCCCAGCATTTT.

In its sample, this clonotype was seen a few times. The chain links TRBV4-3 to TRBJ2-1, with D possibly being TRBD2 (6 bases). The CDR3 is made up of 17 amino acids. CDR1 and CDR2 (germline): LGHNA, YSLEER. V was trimmed by 0 bases and J by 8 bases, leaving 20 bases between them. DNA of the CDR3: TGCGCCAGCAGCCAAGATTCGAGCGGGCCATCCGGGGATGAGCAGTTCTTC. It yields the protein CASSQDSSGPSGDEQFF.

Comment on this clonotype: This could be a read error, since a much larger clone is one nucleotide away. CDR3 nucleotides: TGTGCCAGCACTTCCCAGGGGGCGGCGGATCATGAGCAGTTCTTC. Its protein product is CASTSQGAADHEQFF. V gene TRBV27 combines with J gene TRBJ2-1; 8 nucleotides agree with TRBD1. The CDR3 consists of 15 residues. V lost 7 bases and J lost 8; bases outside the gene matches: 13. The germline gives CDR1 MNHEY, CDR2 SMNVEV (reference sequence).

In this sample, this clonotype turned up a few times. The chain employs TRBV2 and TRBJ1-5; D might be TRBD1 (5 bases). The CDR3 loop spans 15 amino acids. From germline, CDR1 is SNHLY and CDR2 FYNNEI. Trimming stripped 6 bases from V and 0 bases from J, with 12 bases between. The CDR3, as DNA: TGTGCCAGCAGGGCCGACAGATATAGCAATCAGCCCCAGCATTTT. It specifies CASRADRYSNQPQHF.

This sequence joins TRBV3-1 and TRBJ2-7; 12 bases fit TRBD2. The V segment lost 5 bases and the J segment 2 bases; nucleotides outside the gene matches: 7. The germline CDR1 and CDR2 sequences are LGHDT and YNNKEL (reference sequence). The CDR3 consists of 16 residues. The CDR3: CASSSGRLAGAYEQYF. The CDR3 coding sequence is TGTGCCAGCAGCTCAGGTAGACTAGCGGGGGCCTACGAGCAGTACTTC.

As for this clonotype: An end of the junction does not agree with germline; a read error may underlie this. This chain links TRBV9 with TRBJ2-7, with D unclear. The CDR3 is made up of 12 amino acids. Germline values: CDR1 SGDLS, CDR2 YYNGEE. CDR3 coding DNA: TGTGCCAGCAGTGCCGACGGCTACGGGCAGTACTTC. Its protein product is CASSADGYGQYF. The full variable domain, rest sourced from reference TRBV9 and TRBJ2-7, is DSGVTQTPKHLITATGQRVTLRCSPRSGDLSVYWYQQSLDQGLQFLIQYYNGEERAKGNILERFSAQQFPDLHSELNLSSLELGDSALYFCASSADGYGQYFGPGTRLTVT.

Points on this clonotype: One end of the junction does not line up with germline, which may come from a read error. V gene TRBV4-3 combines with J gene TRBJ1-3, with no clear D. The V gene's germline CDR1 is LGHNA and CDR2 YSLEER. This CDR3 has 16 amino acids. CDR3 loop: CTNSQDRASSGNPIYF. As DNA, the CDR3 is TGCACCAACAGCCAGGACCGAGCAAGCTCTGGAAACCCCATATATTTT.

DNA for the CDR3: TGTGCCAGCAGCCTCCGCCTTAATATCTACGAGCAGTACTTC. Translated, it gives CASSLRLNIYEQYF. V gene TRBV3-1 combines with J gene TRBJ2-7; D gene uncertain. Germline values: CDR1 LGHDT, CDR2 YNNKEL (reference sequence). Trimming left V 4 bases short and J 3 bases short, with 13 bases between. CDR3 length: 14 amino acids.

This clonotype was counted ten times or more. CDR3: CASSQDRASANYGYTF. The CDR3 bases are TGCGCCAGCAGCCAAGATAGGGCGTCCGCTAACTATGGCTACACCTTC. This sequence joins TRBV4-3 and TRBJ1-2; D gene ambiguous. Germline V CDR1 and CDR2: LGHNA, YSLEER. V lost 0 bases and J 0 bases, leaving 11 bases between the germline ends. The CDR3 runs to 16 residues.

This chain connects TRBV7-9 to TRBJ2-5; maybe TRBD2 (5 bases). The CDR3 consists of 15 residues. V was trimmed by 5 bases and J by 3 bases, leaving 16 bases between them. Germline CDR1 is SEHNR and CDR2 is FQNEAQ (reference sequence). CDR3 protein: CASSITGVRKETQYF. Here the CDR3 DNA reads TGTGCCAGCAGCATTACCGGGGTCCGGAAAGAGACCCAGTACTTC.

Points on this clonotype: Since a much larger clone is just one base distant, this may be a read error. The rearrangement joins TRBV20-1 to TRBJ1-1; maybe TRBD1 (5 bases). From germline, CDR1 is DFQATT and CDR2 SNEGSKA (reference sequence). The V end was cut by 1 base, the J end by 1 base, with 13 bases between. The CDR3 is 15 residues long. The chain's CDR3 is CSARASDKPNTEAFF. The CDR3 coding sequence is TGCAGTGCTAGAGCCTCGGACAAACCGAACACTGAAGCTTTCTTT.

The chain links TRBV5-4 to TRBJ1-1; 9 bases match TRBD1. The germline gives CDR1 SGHNT, CDR2 YYREEE (reference sequence). With V trimmed by 4 bases and J by 4 bases, 8 bases remained unmatched. This CDR3 has 15 residues. The CDR3 DNA is TGTGCCAGCAGCCGAGGGGACAGGGCTGGCACTGAAGCTTTCTTT. This sequence encodes CASSRGDRAGTEAFF.

This clonotype has ten or more counts. The chain uses TRBV5-1 and TRBJ2-1, with TRBD2 matching over 8 bases. Trimming took 2 bases from V and 9 from J; bases not matched to a gene: 7. The length of the CDR3 is 14 residues. In germline, CDR1 is SGHRS, CDR2 YFSETQ. CDR3 amino acids: CASSFREGLSEQFF. Written as DNA, the CDR3 is TGCGCCAGCAGCTTTCGGGAGGGTTTGAGTGAGCAGTTCTTC.

In DNA, the CDR3 is TGTGCCAGTAGTATAACAGGGAGCTCCTATAATTCACCCCTCCACTTT. This translates into CASSITGSSYNSPLHF. The V and J genes are TRBV19 and TRBJ1-6, with D possibly TRBD1 on 6 matching bases. V was cut by 2 bases and J by 0 bases, with 8 bases left in between. The CDR3 runs to 16 residues. Per germline, CDR1 LNHDA and CDR2 SQIVND (reference sequence). The variable domain in full, with the rest retrieved from reference TRBV19 and TRBJ1-6, is DGGITQSPKYLFRKEGQNVTLSCEQNLNHDAMYWYRQDPGQGLRLIYYSQIVNDFQKGDIAEGYSVSREKKESFPLTVTSAQKNPTAFYLCASSITGSSYNSPLHFGNGTRLTVT.

As to this clonotype: This may arise from a read error, as a much more abundant clone is one base away. The CDR3 nucleotides are TGCAGTGCTAGAGTTACCCCCGGAGCTACGCAGTATTTT. Residues: CSARVTPGATQYF. This chain connects TRBV20-1 to TRBJ2-3; D gene unclear. V was trimmed by 1 base and J by 8 bases, leaving 13 bases between them. Germline CDR1 reads DFQATT; CDR2 reads SNEGSKA (reference sequence). The CDR3 extends over 13 amino acids.

This clonotype was detected only a few times. J is TRBJ2-3 and V is TRBV7-8; 12 bases map to TRBD2. V trimming: 5 bases; J trimming: 2 bases; junction bases outside the gene matches: 8. This CDR3 region has 17 residues. Germline V CDR1 and CDR2: SGHVS, FQNEAQ. The DNA of the CDR3 is TGTGCCAGCAGCCACCAACTAGCGGGGGGTAACACAGATACGCAGTATTTT. The encoded protein is CASSHQLAGGNTDTQYF.

The V call is TRBV18, the J call TRBJ1-4; 11 positions match TRBD1. The CDR3 spans 16 residues. V dropped 0 bases and J dropped 4; count of bases not matched to a gene: 1. Germline-derived CDR1 and CDR2 are KGHSH and LQKENI. The CDR3 nucleotides read TGTGCCAGCTCACCACCGGACAGGGGGCTTAATGAAAAACTGTTTTTT. It specifies CASSPPDRGLNEKLFF.

This clonotype has only a few counts. The genes are TRBV12-3 or TRBV12-4 and TRBJ2-5; 11 nucleotides line up with TRBD1. This CDR3 comprises 17 residues. Trimming took 1 base from V and 5 from J; bases not matched to a gene: 9. The CDR3, as DNA: TGTGCCAGCAGTTTAGATAGAGGACAGGGGGCCGTGGAGACCCAGTACTTC. It codes for CASSLDRGQGAVETQYF.